The 25 T cell receptor beta chains below come from one sample, sequenced in a study of OX40 agonist ivuxolimab in advanced cancers. The assay was immunoSEQ multiplex PCR, and TCRdb's table has in-frame clones only and misses some. The sample records some 20,000 clones, roughly 86% being singletons. Source: CD4+ or CD8+ T cells sorted from blood, taken in a trial of the OX40 agonist ivuxolimab. These TCRs come from an adult with an advanced solid tumor such as melanoma, head and neck, liver or kidney cancer.

This clone was observed at least ten times. This rearrangement joins TRBV9 to TRBJ2-2; no firm D call. This CDR3 has 13 amino acids. Trimming cost V 3 bases and J 0 bases, with 3 bases left between them. Germline V gene lookup returns CDR1 SGDLS and CDR2 YYNGEE. DNA for the CDR3: TGTGCCAGCAGCGCCTCGAACACCGGGGAGCTGTTTTTT. Protein sequence: CASSASNTGELFF.

The rearrangement joins TRBV7-9 to TRBJ2-7; D is possibly TRBD1 (5 bases). Trimming removed 4 bases at V and 4 bases at J, with 20 bases between. CDR3 length: 16 residues. Germline V gene lookup returns CDR1 SEHNR and CDR2 FQNEAQ (reference sequence). The CDR3 bases are TGTGCCAGCAGCTCCCTGGGGCGGACCCGACCATACGAGCAGTACTTC. This translates into CASSSLGRTRPYEQYF.

The chain has TRBV7-9 and TRBJ1-1; the D gene is possibly TRBD1 (5 bases). From germline, CDR1 is SEHNR and CDR2 FQNEAQ (reference sequence). V lost 1 base and J lost 2, with 14 bases in between. CDR3 size: 16 residues. The CDR3 nucleotides are TGTGCCAGCAGCTTAGGGTGGGGGGGGACCAACACTGAAGCTTTCTTT. This gives the protein CASSLGWGGTNTEAFF.

CDR3 coding DNA: TGTGCCAGCAGGGGGCATAGTTCGGGTACCTACGAGCAGTACTTC. Protein: CASRGHSSGTYEQYF. The V gene is TRBV6-6, the J gene TRBJ2-7, with a tentative D call TRBD1 (5 bases). V lost 6 bases, J lost 2 bases, and 17 bases lay in between. The CDR3 covers 15 residues. Germline assignment: CDR1 MNHNY and CDR2 SVGAGI (reference sequence).

The J gene is TRBJ2-2, the V gene TRBV6-1; tentatively, D is TRBD2 (5 bases). Trimming took 0 bases from V and 7 from J, leaving 18 bases between them. Germline V CDR1 and CDR2: MNHNS, SASEGT. This CDR3 is built from 17 residues. CDR3 nucleotide sequence: TGTGCCAGCAGTGAAGCGGCCGCCCCTTGGAGCGGCGGGGAGCTGTTTTTT. It yields the protein CASSEAAAPWSGGELFF.

This clone was seen a single time. The chain links TRBV5-1 to TRBJ2-5; 7 bases fit TRBD1. CDR3 size: 15 residues. The V gene's germline CDR1 is SGHRS and CDR2 YFSETQ. V lost 2 bases to trimming and J lost 5 bases; unmatched junction nucleotides: 9. In DNA, the CDR3 is TGCGCCAGCAGCTTAGGGACAGTCCAGGGGGAGACCCAGTACTTC. Its translation is CASSLGTVQGETQYF.

This clone was detected ten times or more. The chain is built from TRBV4-2 and TRBJ2-5; 8 nucleotides align to TRBD2. The CDR3 is made up of 13 amino acids. Germline V gene lookup returns CDR1 LGHNA and CDR2 YNFKEQ. Germline trimming cut 4 bases from V and 5 bases from J; bases unmatched to any gene: 3. Here the CDR3 DNA reads TGTGCCAGCAGCCGGGGCGGGAGGGAGACCCAGTACTTC. Its protein is CASSRGGRETQYF.

This clone turned up a few times. This chain uses TRBV11-2 with TRBJ2-7; D gene unclear. The germline gives CDR1 SGHAT, CDR2 FQNNGV. The ends were cut back, 4 bases at V and 5 bases at J, with 9 bases in the middle. The CDR3 spans 12 residues. CDR3 nucleotides: TGTGCCAGCAGCTCCTGGACGGACGAGCAGTACTTC. Protein product: CASSSWTDEQYF.

The chain carries TRBV27 and TRBJ2-5; 14 bases fit TRBD2. Germline V gene data show CDR1 as MNHEY and CDR2 as SMNVEV (reference sequence). The CDR3 sequence is 16 residues long. J was trimmed by 4 bases and V by 3 bases; bases with no gene match: 4. The CDR3 DNA is TGTGCCAGCAGTTTGACTAGCGGGGGGGCAGCAGAGACCCAGTACTTC. This encodes CASSLTSGGAAETQYF.

The CDR3 DNA reads TGTGCCAGCAGCCCCGATCCTTATTCTGCCGGGGAGCTGTTTTTT. It encodes CASSPDPYSAGELFF. This chain links TRBV7-2 with TRBJ2-2; D remains ambiguous. Germline V gives CDR1 SGHTA, CDR2 FQGNSA. The CDR3 has 15 amino acids. Trimming stripped 5 bases from V and 6 bases from J, with 16 bases between.

The table lists this clone with a count of one. The chain recombines TRBV9 with TRBJ1-1; TRBD1 matches at 7 bases. V was clipped by 0 bases and J by 0 bases; unmatched bases: 5. This CDR3 spans 16 amino acids. From germline, CDR1 is SGDLS and CDR2 YYNGEE. CDR3 nucleotides: TGTGCCAGCAGCGTAGGATCAGGGGGTCTGAACACTGAAGCTTTCTTT. Its protein product is CASSVGSGGLNTEAFF.

J is TRBJ2-1 and V is TRBV12-5; perhaps TRBD1 as D (6 bases). The CDR3 has 14 amino acids. V was cut by 6 bases and J by 5 bases, with 14 bases left in between. Germline values: CDR1 LGHNT, CDR2 FRNRAP. CDR3 residues: CASGGHREDNEQFF. Written as DNA, the CDR3 is TGTGCTAGTGGGGGACACAGGGAAGACAATGAGCAGTTCTTC.

This chain uses TRBV29-1 with TRBJ1-4; D is uncertain. Germline CDR1 SQVTM, CDR2 ANQGSEA. The CDR3 length is 13 residues. The V gene lost 6 bases and the J gene lost 7 bases, with 15 bases spanning the gap. CDR3 sequence: CSVDRPNGEKLFF. DNA for the CDR3: TGCAGCGTCGACCGCCCGAATGGTGAAAAACTGTTTTTT.

This CDR3 is CASSWDRLSYEQYF. CDR3 bases: TGTGCCAGCTCATGGGACAGACTCTCCTACGAGCAGTACTTC. The gene calls are TRBV18 and TRBJ2-7, with 7 nucleotides matching TRBD1. J was trimmed by 0 bases and V by 5 bases; bases with no gene match: 4. This CDR3 has 14 residues. In germline, CDR1 is KGHSH, CDR2 LQKENI.

The chain uses TRBV7-9 and TRBJ1-1, with 7 bases that match TRBD1. Germline CDR1 and CDR2: SEHNR and FQNEAQ (reference sequence). This CDR3 contains 12 residues. V was pared by 5 bases and J by 8 bases, with 5 bases of the junction left unmatched. CDR3 coding DNA: TGTGCCAGCAGCCGGGACAGTTTGGAAGCTTTCTTT. This encodes CASSRDSLEAFF.

This clone was picked up a small number of times. The chain combines TRBV30 with TRBJ2-3, with D possibly TRBD1 on 6 matching bases. V shed 5 bases and J shed 1 base, with 19 bases lying between them. This CDR3 is 16 amino acids long. Germline CDR1 and CDR2: GTSNPN and SVGIG (reference sequence). In DNA, the CDR3 is TGTGCCTGGGGAGGACAGCTCGGGATCGGCACAGATACGCAGTATTTT. Translating it yields CAWGGQLGIGTDTQYF.

This chain uses TRBV2 with TRBJ2-1; TRBD2 agrees at 12 bases. The CDR3 length is 15 residues. Germline CDR1 and CDR2: SNHLY and FYNNEI. J gave up 8 bases and V 3 bases, and 5 bases lay outside the gene matches. CDR3 region: CASSEASGGAYEQFF. Here the CDR3 DNA reads TGTGCCAGCAGTGAGGCTAGCGGGGGGGCCTATGAGCAGTTCTTC. Based on the CDR3 plus reference TRBV2 and TRBJ2-1, the full variable domain is EPEVTQTPSHQVTQMGQEVILRCVPISNHLYFYWYRQILGQKVEFLVSFYNNEISEKSEIFDDQFSVERPDGSNFTLKIRSTKLEDSAMYFCASSEASGGAYEQFFGPGTRLTVL.

The chain is built from TRBV9 and TRBJ1-5; D may be TRBD1 (5 bases). Germline loops: CDR1 SGDLS, CDR2 YYNGEE. The CDR3 runs to 15 residues. Trimming removed 6 bases from V and 3 bases from J, with 16 bases in between. The CDR3 sequence is CASNPAEGFNQPQHF. The CDR3 DNA reads as TGTGCCAGCAACCCAGCGGAGGGGTTCAATCAGCCCCAGCATTTT.

The chain is built from TRBV6-6 and TRBJ2-7; D not resolved. The CDR3 is made up of 14 amino acids. Trimming took 0 bases from V and 2 from J, leaving 8 bases between them. CDR1 and CDR2 from the germline V gene are MNHNY and SVGAGI (reference sequence). CDR3 loop: CASSYSQSPYEQYF. CDR3 DNA: TGTGCCAGCAGTTACTCTCAAAGCCCCTACGAGCAGTACTTC.

This clone showed up just once. The V and J genes are TRBV2 and TRBJ1-5; 7 positions agree with TRBD1. The junction had 5 bases not matched to a gene; V was cut back by 3 bases and J by 3 bases. CDR1 and CDR2 from the germline V gene are SNHLY and FYNNEI. The CDR3 covers 15 residues. The CDR3 sequence is CASSEWTGNNQPQHF. DNA for the CDR3: TGTGCCAGCAGTGAGTGGACAGGCAACAATCAGCCCCAGCATTTT.

The chain is built from TRBV7-3 and TRBJ1-2; D gene uncertain. Trimming stripped 4 bases from V and 7 bases from J, with 7 bases between. The CDR3 length is 11 residues. The germline V gene has CDR1 SGHTA and CDR2 FQGTGA. The CDR3 is CASSSPRGYTF. In DNA, the CDR3 is TGTGCCAGCAGCTCCCCCCGTGGCTACACCTTC.

The V call is TRBV4-2, the J call TRBJ2-1; 11 nucleotides agree with TRBD1. Germline V gene data show CDR1 as LGHNA and CDR2 as YNFKEQ. CDR3 length: 16 amino acids. V was pared by 1 base and J by 4 bases, with 3 bases of the junction left unmatched. Here the CDR3 reads CASSQVGTGGYNEQFF. The CDR3 DNA sequence: TGTGCCAGCAGCCAAGTAGGGACAGGGGGTTACAATGAGCAGTTCTTC.

J is TRBJ1-3 and V is TRBV7-6, with D uncertain. The germline gives CDR1 SGHVS, CDR2 FNYEAQ. V shed 2 bases and J shed 0 bases, with 8 bases lying between them. The CDR3 covers 15 residues. In nucleotides, the CDR3 is TGTGCCAGCAGCTTATGGGAGACCTCTGGAAACACCATATATTTT. Protein product: CASSLWETSGNTIYF.

The chain employs TRBV5-8 and TRBJ2-6; no clear D. The V end lost 4 bases, the J end lost 0 bases, and 8 bases lay between the germline ends. The germline V gene encodes CDR1 SGHTS and CDR2 YDEGEE. There are 15 residues in the CDR3. The CDR3 sequence is CASSQGNSGANVLTF. The CDR3 DNA reads as TGTGCCAGCAGCCAAGGGAACTCTGGGGCCAACGTCCTGACTTTC.

The rearrangement uses TRBV7-7 and TRBJ2-1, with a possible D match to TRBD2 (6 bases). The CDR3 length is 14 residues. Germline CDR1 reads SSHAT; CDR2 reads FNYEAQ (reference sequence). Trimming removed 5 bases at V and 5 bases at J, with 13 bases between. In DNA form, the CDR3 reads TGTGCCAGCAGCATGGAGGGGACCAACAATGAGCAGTTCTTC. It encodes CASSMEGTNNEQFF. Based on the CDR3 plus reference TRBV7-7 and TRBJ2-1, the full variable domain is GAGVSQSPRYKVTKRGQDVTLRCDPISSHATLYWYQQALGQGPEFLTYFNYEAQPDKSGLPSDRFSAERPEGSISTLTIQRTEQRDSAMYRCASSMEGTNNEQFFGPGTRLTVL.